This paragraph covers one TCR beta chain sequence. It lacks a known antigen. Base qualities are not provided; no much larger clone lies one nucleotide away. The entire amount of isolated RNA was reverse transcribed using the High Capacity cDNA Reverse Transcription Kit, so the sequenced TCRB transcripts were expressed ones. Deep immunoSEQ sequencing was performed on naive, central memory and regulatory T cell samples, with an average of roughly 3.6 million total reads per sample. After sorted cells were lysed in RLT buffer, RNA was extracted with DNase-treated RNeasy Micro or Mini kits, with the choice depending on cell number. To prevent cross-contamination, each cell subset was processed individually, whereas patient and healthy donor samples were processed jointly. TCRB sequences were amplified from cDNA with the immunoSEQ multiplex PCR, producing 87-bp fragments spanning the CDR3 region. Sequencing of the amplicons was performed on the Illumina HiSeq platform. The paper's data handling went like this. PCR bias was computationally corrected using synthetic template baselines, reads within Hamming distance 2 were collapsed, and singletons that could not be merged were discarded. By aligning reads against IMGT, V, D and J genes, CDR3 length, and insertions or deletions at six rearrangement sites were assigned. Clonotype counts were normalized to sorted cell number within each subset before computing true diversity and Gini coefficients with the tcR R package. The overlap coefficient, calculated on TCRB nucleotide sequences, was used to quantify repertoire sharing. This is the immuneACCESS table as TCRdb keeps it, with only in-frame sequences that have V and J called. A part of the clones is gone; compared with another copy, unresolved V genes explain less than half, and the rest is unexplained. The V and J calls and clone size are taken from that table; D and trimming were inferred from the DNA. The sample yields over 300,000 clones; around 9.7% were counted once. The ten largest clones take up about 1% of the sample.

From each donor, a single peripheral blood sample of roughly 0.11 L on average was drawn into heparinised tubes. Using a panel that included CD45RO, CCR7, CD25, CD127, CD95 and CD27, naive, central memory, regulatory and stem cell-like memory CD4+ T cells were sorted on a BD FACSAria II. Every sorted population had a purity above 95%. PBMCs were separated immediately by Lymphoprep density gradient centrifugation and were stained directly, without being cultured. Samples were stained and sorted in pairs, with one healthy donor and one patient per experiment, so that batch effects were minimized. These data belong to a study of beta chain features in type 1 diabetes (dated by TCRdb to 2017 to 2018). In the study overall: Patients and healthy donors did not differ in mean age, gender distribution, total cell number or subset yield. Regulatory and stem cell-like memory subsets were obtained from only 8 patients and roughly 8 healthy donors, while naive and central memory subsets were obtained from all 30 or so donors. A total of 85 million to 110 million sorted cells were examined across all samples, and RNA yield correlated strongly with the number of cells per subset. In the study, TCRB repertoires of sorted circulating CD4+ T cell subsets from recently diagnosed type 1 diabetes patients were compared with those of matched healthy donors. The study at large found these results: PCR may preferentially amplify shorter templates, but because patient and control samples were amplified and corrected together, any resulting skew would affect both groups equally. Patients with type 1 diabetes made fewer insertions and deleted more nucleotides at VDJ recombination sites, implying thymic rearrangement abnormalities. Because the HLA sub-analyses included only small numbers of individuals, any influence of HLA type on TCRB rearrangement was left unresolved. In all four CD4+ subsets, TCRB CDR3 length was moderately but significantly shorter in type 1 diabetes patients. Naive, central memory and regulatory TCRB repertoires appeared to be more alike among patients than among healthy donors. Because cDNA was sequenced instead of genomic DNA, activated cells with high expression could be over-represented, although the groups did not differ in activation or CD3 levels.

This sequence originates from a man aged 30 to 39 with type 1 diabetes. Sequenced sample: central memory CD4+ T cells from blood.

The CDR3 has the sequence CASSFRGRGVENTEAFF. The nucleotides read TGTGCCAGCAGTTTCAGGGGGCGCGGAGTCGAGAACACTGAAGCTTTCTTT. The V and J segments used are TRBV28 and TRBJ1-1, and TRBD1 aligns with 8 junction nucleotides. CDR1 MDHEN and CDR2 SYDVKM are derived from the germline V gene. V trim: 3 bases; J trim: 1 base; unmatched bases: 10. The CDR3 spans 17 residues, from the cysteine through the phenylalanine. The only DNA kept is the CDR3, 51 bases in frame from the first base.